A single sample gave rise to the 22 T cell receptor beta chains below, sequenced in a study of T cell repertoires in cytomegalovirus infection. TCRdb re-called the reads through MiXCR, storing one row per CDR3 protein. In the table there are 740,000 or so distinct CDR3 sequences, 35% to 40% of which are singletons. Source material: PBMCs. The source is a human donor in good health (CMV status not recorded). Some clones in this sample may be carry-over from other donors' samples.

V gene TRBV6-5 combines with J gene TRBJ2-1; D remains unclear. CDR1 and CDR2 (germline): MNHEY, SVGAGI. Deletions cut 2 bases from V and 13 bases from J, with 15 bases between. This CDR3 has 13 amino acids. Here the CDR3 reads CASSYDGLLGQFF. As DNA, the CDR3 is TGTGCCAGCAGTTACGACGGCCTTCTCGGCCAGTTCTTC.

CDR3 DNA: TGTGCCAGCAGCTCCGGGACAGGGGTTTACTATGGCTACACCTTC. Translation: CASSSGTGVYYGYTF. The gene calls are TRBV6-5 and TRBJ1-2, with TRBD1 identical over 10 bases. Trimming took 6 bases from V and 3 from J; bases not matched to a gene: 7. Per germline, CDR1 MNHEY and CDR2 SVGAGI. CDR3 size: 15 residues.

This clonotype appeared a few times. The chain links TRBV19 to TRBJ1-2; 10 bases map to TRBD1. V shed 4 bases, J shed 4 bases, and the junction held 3 bases outside the gene matches. Germline CDR1 reads LNHDA; CDR2 reads SQIVND (reference sequence). This CDR3 comprises 14 residues. This chain's CDR3 is CASSTTGGGYGYTF. CDR3 coding DNA: TGTGCCAGTAGTACGACAGGGGGCGGCTATGGCTACACCTTC.

The chain carries TRBV10-3 and TRBJ1-2; D not certain. Germline V CDR1 and CDR2: ENHRY, SYGVKD. CDR3 length equals 15 residues. Trimming pared 0 bases from V and 4 bases from J, leaving 12 bases between. CDR3 sequence: CAISESSGAVYGYTF. As DNA, the CDR3 is TGTGCCATCAGTGAGTCATCGGGAGCAGTCTATGGCTACACCTTC.

This clonotype was found a few times. V is TRBV5-5 and J is TRBJ1-2; D not resolved. Germline CDR1 SGHKS, CDR2 YYEKEE (reference sequence). V was pared by 1 base and J by 7 bases, with 11 bases between. There are 13 residues in the CDR3. CDR3: CASSLQARTGYTF. For the CDR3, the DNA is TGTGCCAGCAGCTTGCAGGCCCGAACTGGCTACACCTTC.

The chain carries TRBV27 and TRBJ2-2; a possible D gene is TRBD2 (7 bases). Germline V gene data show CDR1 as MNHEY and CDR2 as SMNVEV (reference sequence). The CDR3 spans 15 residues. Between the trimmed V and J ends, which lost 2 bases and 5 bases, there was a span of 12 bases. The CDR3 nucleotides read TGTGCCAGCAGTTTAAGGGGAGGGGGGACCGGGGAGCTGTTTTTT. This sequence encodes CASSLRGGGTGELFF.

This clonotype was seen at least ten times. The chain employs TRBV10-3 and TRBJ1-6; weak D call: TRBD1 (5 bases). CDR1 is ENHRY and CDR2 is SYGVKD in the germline V gene. This CDR3 comprises 14 residues. Trimming cost V 4 bases and J 8 bases, with 12 bases left between them. The CDR3, as DNA: TGTGCCATCAGTGTTCGCCAGGGAGATTCACCCCTCCACTTT. Its translation: CAISVRQGDSPLHF.

V is TRBV6-5 and J is TRBJ1-2; D gene uncertain. From germline, CDR1 is MNHEY and CDR2 SVGAGI. With 7 bases removed from V and 2 bases from J, the gap between germline ends came to 11 bases. The CDR3 has 13 amino acids. The CDR3: CASTQMGNYGYTF. For the CDR3, the DNA is TGTGCCAGCACCCAAATGGGGAACTATGGCTACACCTTC.

The chain joins TRBV20-1 to TRBJ1-1; D possibly corresponds to TRBD1 (6 bases). This CDR3 has 13 residues. Germline CDR1 and CDR2: DFQATT and SNEGSKA (reference sequence). The ends were cut back, 3 bases at V and 5 bases at J, with 13 bases in the middle. The CDR3: CSASAGARTEAFF. The CDR3 DNA sequence: TGCAGTGCTAGTGCAGGGGCTAGAACTGAAGCTTTCTTT.

The gene calls are TRBV5-5 and TRBJ2-7; TRBD2 matches at 10 bases. Looked up from germline, CDR1 is SGHKS and CDR2 is YYEKEE (reference sequence). CDR3 length: 15 residues. The junction had 7 bases not matched to a gene; V was cut back by 4 bases and J by 3 bases. The CDR3 loop is CASSPHLAGGYEQYF. For the CDR3, the DNA is TGTGCCAGCAGCCCCCACTTAGCGGGAGGCTACGAGCAGTACTTC. Variable domain in full (rest from reference TRBV5-5 and TRBJ2-7): DAGVTQSPTHLIKTRGQQVTLRCSPISGHKSVSWYQQVLGQGPQFIFQYYEKEERGRGNFPDRFSARQFPNYSSELNVNALLLGDSALYLCASSPHLAGGYEQYFGPGTRLTVT.

The chain recombines TRBV20-1 with TRBJ1-2, with 7 bases identical to TRBD1. The V segment lost 0 bases and the J segment 4 bases; nucleotides outside the gene matches: 5. The CDR3 is 14 amino acids. CDR1 and CDR2 from the germline V gene are DFQATT and SNEGSKA (reference sequence). CDR3 amino acids: CSAREPGGAYGYTF. DNA of the CDR3: TGCAGTGCTAGAGAGCCAGGGGGGGCCTATGGCTACACCTTC.

Worth noting for this clonotype: As the CDR3 is not closed by the conserved phenylalanine or tryptophan, this likely results from a read error. No DNA is shown, since the ends of the CDR3 on it are uncertain; the CDR3 is the one TCRdb lists. The rearrangement joins TRBV5-1 to TRBJ2-1. The CDR3 has 15 amino acids, counting both end residues. The germline gives CDR1 SGHRS, CDR2 YFSETQ. The CDR3 sequence is CASSLAEGSYNEQLL.

This clonotype was detected only a few times. The chain links TRBV12-3 or TRBV12-4 to TRBJ2-4; 10 positions agree with TRBD2. J was trimmed by 8 bases and V by 7 bases; bases with no gene match: 5. This CDR3 has 13 amino acids. The CDR3 nucleotides read TGTGCCAGCAACGTAGCGGGGGGTGACATTCAGTACTTC. Translated: CASNVAGGDIQYF.

This clonotype has more than one count but fewer than ten. The chain joins TRBV27 to TRBJ2-7; 8 bases line up with TRBD2. Germline loops: CDR1 MNHEY, CDR2 SMNVEV (reference sequence). Germline trimming cut 3 bases from V and 2 bases from J; bases unmatched to any gene: 9. This CDR3 is 16 amino acids long. CDR3: CASSLSGTRITYEQYF. The CDR3 DNA follows: TGTGCCAGCAGTTTGTCCGGGACTAGGATAACCTACGAGCAGTACTTC.

The chain couples TRBV12-3 or TRBV12-4 to TRBJ2-7, with D unclear. Trimming shortened V by 8 bases and J by 0 bases, and 11 bases separated the two germline ends. This CDR3 is built from 13 residues. The CDR3 sequence: CASGKESSYEQYF. As DNA, the CDR3 is TGTGCCAGCGGAAAAGAGAGCTCCTACGAGCAGTACTTC.

This clonotype has a count of ten or more. This chain joins TRBV7-8 and TRBJ1-2; D call uncertain. The CDR3 extends over 19 amino acids. In germline, CDR1 is SGHVS, CDR2 FQNEAQ. Trimming cost V 1 base and J 0 bases, with 21 bases left between them. In DNA, the CDR3 is TGTGCCAGCAGCTTAGAACCGGGAGGGAGCCGCCAATCTAACTATGGCTACACCTTC. Amino acid sequence: CASSLEPGGSRQSNYGYTF.

The genes are TRBV6-1 and TRBJ2-5; the match to TRBD2 covers 11 bases. Looked up from germline, CDR1 is MNHNS and CDR2 is SASEGT. The CDR3 length is 15 residues. The V gene end was trimmed by 5 bases and the J gene end by 2 bases; junction bases not matched to a gene: 4. In DNA, the CDR3 is TGTGCCAGCAGTCTTAGCGGGGGGGTTCAAGAGACCCAGTACTTC. Amino acid sequence: CASSLSGGVQETQYF.

The J gene is TRBJ1-5, the V gene TRBV28, with TRBD1 as a possible D gene (5 bases). The germline V gene has CDR1 MDHEN and CDR2 SYDVKM. Trimming removed 5 bases from V and 7 bases from J, with 21 bases in between. The CDR3 consists of 16 residues. This CDR3 is CASSLQSTLGEQPQHF. The CDR3 coding sequence is TGTGCCAGCAGTCTCCAATCCACCCTAGGGGAGCAGCCCCAGCATTTT. Drawing the rest from reference TRBV28 and TRBJ1-5, the complete variable domain is DVKVTQSSRYLVKRTGEKVFLECVQDMDHENMFWYRQDPGLGLRLIYFSYDVKMKEKGDIPEGYSVSREKKERFSLILESASTNQTSMYLCASSLQSTLGEQPQHFGDGTRLSIL.

As to this clonotype: The germline gene is not matched at one end of the junction; a read error may be the cause. The chain carries TRBV7-8 and TRBJ2-1, with 12 positions matching TRBD2. The CDR3 extends over 13 amino acids. Germline assignment: CDR1 SGHVS and CDR2 FQNEAQ. This CDR3 is CARVLAGGSDQLF. In DNA form, the CDR3 reads TGTGCCAGAGTCCTAGCGGGAGGGTCTGATCAGTTATTC.

This clonotype was detected many times. V gene TRBV7-2 combines with J gene TRBJ2-5; 16 bases line up with TRBD2. The CDR3 has 17 amino acids. J lost 5 bases, V lost 4 bases, and 7 bases had no gene match. Germline assignment: CDR1 SGHTA and CDR2 FQGNSA. CDR3 bases: TGTGCCAGCAGCTGGGGGACTAGCGGGAGGGCCAAGGAGACCCAGTACTTC. This codes for CASSWGTSGRAKETQYF.

The chain employs TRBV28 and TRBJ2-2; D not resolved. Trimming took off 6 bases at V and 12 bases at J, with 11 bases between the two ends. The germline V gene encodes CDR1 MDHEN and CDR2 SYDVKM. The CDR3 runs to 11 residues. The DNA for the CDR3 is TGTGCCAGCAGATGGAACACCAAGCTGTTTTTT. As protein: CASRWNTKLFF.

This rearrangement joins TRBV28 to TRBJ1-5; 7 nucleotides agree with TRBD1. The CDR3 is 13 residues long. Germline-derived CDR1 and CDR2 are MDHEN and SYDVKM. V lost 6 bases to trimming and J lost 6 bases; unmatched junction nucleotides: 5. As DNA, the CDR3 is TGTGCCAGCAGGACAGGGTATAGTCAGCCCCAGCATTTT. It is translated as CASRTGYSQPQHF.